This T cell receptor beta chain was sequenced for a study of cytomegalovirus exposure and HLA in healthy donors. Comments on this clone: Its target is not known.

Whole-study findings and limits: Several of the most significant clusters appeared linked to common viral pathogens, based on a later analysis.

The length of the CDR3 is 16 residues. V was clipped by 5 bases and J by 1 base, with 14 bases between them. Per germline, CDR1 SGHNT and CDR2 YENEEA. The PCR employed 60 Vbeta primers together with 13 Jbeta primers. Here immunoSEQ multiplex PCR was the method, and the copy in TCRdb shows in-frame clones only, minus some. The sample includes 150,000 to 180,000 clones, around 80% of them seen just once. The chain employs TRBV11-3 and TRBJ2-2, with a weak D call TRBD2 (6 bases). This TCR was sampled from a man aged 25-45 years in good health and CMV-seropositive. Input material: PBMCs. CDR3 DNA: TGTGCCAGCAGCCACCGGGGAGGCTTGAACACCGGGGAGCTGTTTTTT. This codes for CASSHRGGLNTGELFF.